This T cell receptor beta chain was captured by sequencing in a study of OX40 agonist ivuxolimab in advanced cancers. As for the study in general: Intravenous ivuxolimab at 0.01 to 10 mg/kg was given to patients every 2 weeks. Partial responses were achieved by three patients, of whom one had hepatocellular carcinoma and two had cutaneous melanoma.

Concerning this clone itself: Its specificity is unknown.

Study-wide results and caveats: In the 0.1 to 3.0 mg/kg range, CD4+ and CD8+ blood T cells had expanded clonally by week 6. Relatively little clonal expansion, among the lowest observed, appeared in partial responders at 0.1-3.0 mg/kg.

Using immunoSEQ multiplex PCR, the repertoire was profiled, and TCRdb retains in-frame clones only, with some absent. The repertoire holds tens of thousands of clones, with 90% as singletons. CDR3 length: 13 residues. CDR1 SGDLS and CDR2 YYNGEE come from the germline V gene. Trimming took off 2 bases at V and 5 bases at J, with 10 bases between the two ends. The chain employs TRBV9 and TRBJ2-5, with D possibly being TRBD1 (6 bases). This specimen consisted of CD4+ or CD8+ T cells sorted from blood, obtained in a trial of the OX40 agonist ivuxolimab. This TCR was recovered from an adult with an advanced solid tumor such as melanoma, head and neck, liver or kidney cancer. The CDR3 region has the DNA TGTGCCAGCAGCGTTAAAACAGGGGAGACCCAGTACTTC. Protein: CASSVKTGETQYF.